This record concerns one T cell receptor (beta chain) sequence. This specimen belongs to a study of identical twins. CDR1 is SGHRS, CDR2 YFSETQ, per germline. This CDR3 contains 11 residues. Trimming removed 2 bases from V and 3 bases from J, with 0 bases in between. Template switching (which added a universal primer site) was used, and cDNA carried unique molecular identifiers. TCRdb itself ran the 5' RACE reads through MiXCR, one entry per CDR3 protein. The repertoire includes some 190,000 distinct CDR3 sequences, roughly 15% of them detected once, and around 40% sits in the top ten. A further study also used this sample, focusing on T cells expressing NK-cell markers. That source adds: In sorted CD3+CD56+NKG2C+, CD3+CD56+NKG2C- and CD3+CD56-NKG2C+ T cells, TCR beta repertoires were obtained. These clonotypes also led the CD3+CD56-NKG2C+ fraction in a handful of donors.

The V and J genes are TRBV5-1 and TRBJ1-5, with D hard to call. The sequenced sample was CD8+ T cells sorted from blood. The sequence was obtained from a young woman in good health. The CDR3 DNA reads as TGCGCCAGCAGCTTCAATCAGCCCCAGCATTTT. Encoded protein: CASSFNQPQHF.